This is a list of T cell receptor beta chains from one sample in a study of T cells after yellow fever vaccination. Using its own MiXCR run on the 5' RACE reads, TCRdb lists one record per CDR3 protein. Of 350,000 to 450,000 distinct CDR3 sequences listed, around 6.5% were seen once; the top ten hold over 12%. The material was PBMCs, obtained 5 days after the yellow fever booster vaccination. The receptor source for this set is a man aged 25 to 40 who received the YFV17D yellow fever vaccine. The CDR3 runs from the conserved cysteine through the conserved F or W. The order of the fields is J gene, D gene, V gene, CDR3 protein. A D gene is named only where the DNA matches it firmly.

TRBJ2-7	.	TRBV15	CATSGTVAYEQYF
TRBJ1-4	TRBD1	TRBV10-3	CAISGTTGGSGKLFF
TRBJ2-1	TRBD2	TRBV28	CASSSLSGSNYNEQFF
TRBJ2-1	.	TRBV20-1	CCVRGWKETPINEQFF
TRBJ2-1	TRBD2	TRBV11-2	CASSPDRNRASGRAREQFF
TRBJ1-4	.	TRBV7-2	CASSQSPGRPNEKLFF
TRBJ1-5	.	TRBV6-5	CASSYSTGSQPQHF
TRBJ2-3	.	TRBV28	CASLSPSVDTQYF
TRBJ2-1	.	TRBV20-1	CSARENSDNEQFF
TRBJ2-7	.	TRBV28	CASSRDRVRAGEQYF
TRBJ2-1	.	TRBV6-2/TRBV6-3	CASRTGTTYNEQFF
TRBJ1-2	TRBD1	TRBV12-3/TRBV12-4	CASSLVGQGNYGYTF
TRBJ2-2	TRBD1	TRBV19	CASSIGMTGDLFF
TRBJ1-2	TRBD1	TRBV7-2	CASSLVSGTGIGYTF
TRBJ2-1	.	TRBV7-9	CASSLAPLNEQFF
TRBJ2-2	.	TRBV4-2	CASSPAGRTNTGELFF
TRBJ2-2	TRBD1	TRBV2	CASSPDRDDTGELFF
TRBJ2-1	.	TRBV5-1	CASSVSGSYNEQFF
TRBJ2-1	.	TRBV7-8	CASAAEVGYNEQFF
TRBJ2-1	TRBD2	TRBV5-1	CASSLTGGGAYNEQFF
TRBJ2-1	TRBD2	TRBV10-3	CAISEERERRF
TRBJ2-7	TRBD2	TRBV20-1	CSAQRPSGGSSYEQYF
TRBJ2-1	.	TRBV28	CASSLELADEQFF
TRBJ2-1	.	TRBV12-3/TRBV12-4	CASSLGADNEQFF
TRBJ2-3	TRBD1	TRBV12-3/TRBV12-4	CASSLGQGEFGDTQYF
TRBJ2-1	.	TRBV7-9	CASSPGGISNEQFF
TRBJ1-5	TRBD1	TRBV11-1	CASSLAPGGAALGKHQPQHF
TRBJ2-1	.	TRBV6-5	CASSYILGGNEQFF
TRBJ2-3	.	TRBV5-6	CASSFSGTDTQYF
TRBJ1-1	.	TRBV18	CASSPRGEEAEAFF
TRBJ1-2	TRBD1	TRBV6-5	CASSYRGQGDGYTF
TRBJ2-2	.	TRBV7-2	CASSLGRRRELFF
TRBJ2-7	TRBD2	TRBV2	CASSDGTKSYEQYF
TRBJ2-1	.	TRBV6-5	CASSYSLEWGLHEQFF
TRBJ2-1	TRBD2	TRBV7-2	CASSPLAGGVEQFF
TRBJ1-1	.	TRBV9	CASSVEALDTEAFF
TRBJ1-5	TRBD1	TRBV20-1	CSADRVFDQPQHF
TRBJ2-3	.	TRBV19	CASTAEGEDTQYF
TRBJ1-6	.	TRBV6-1	CASSPAPRSYNSPLHF
TRBJ2-1	.	TRBV20-1	CSASIGGDNEQFF
TRBJ2-7	.	TRBV27	CASSQGEAGEQYF
TRBJ2-7	TRBD1	TRBV7-2	CASSLGGQGYEQYF
TRBJ1-1	.	TRBV20-1	CSARQRNTEAFF
TRBJ1-1	TRBD1	TRBV6-5	CASSYRGQSEAFF
TRBJ2-7	.	TRBV5-1	CASSLWADRGSSSYEQYF
TRBJ2-1	TRBD2	TRBV7-2	CASSPPGGRGYNEQFF
TRBJ2-7	.	TRBV6-2/TRBV6-3	CASSYPRTSYEQYF
TRBJ2-1	TRBD2	TRBV14	CASSHVDPGLAGIRSYNEQFF
TRBJ2-7	.	TRBV10-3	CAISESGGKQSPFPYEQYF
TRBJ2-7	.	TRBV19	CASNRDLKSEQYF
TRBJ1-1	.	TRBV20-1	CSAEKRSGTEAFF
TRBJ2-7	TRBD1	TRBV5-1	CASSFTSGTEHEQYF
TRBJ2-7	.	TRBV28	CASSSGQSYEQYF